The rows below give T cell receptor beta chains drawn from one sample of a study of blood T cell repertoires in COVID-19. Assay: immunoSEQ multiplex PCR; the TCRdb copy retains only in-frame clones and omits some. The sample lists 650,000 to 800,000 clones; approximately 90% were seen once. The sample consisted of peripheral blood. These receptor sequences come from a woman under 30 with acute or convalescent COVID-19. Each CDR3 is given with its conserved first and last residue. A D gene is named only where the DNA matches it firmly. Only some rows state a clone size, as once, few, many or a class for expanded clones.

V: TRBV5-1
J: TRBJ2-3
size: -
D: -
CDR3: CASSLDGQSTDTQYF
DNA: TGCGCCAGCAGCTTGGATGGGCAGTCCACAGATACGCAGTATTTT

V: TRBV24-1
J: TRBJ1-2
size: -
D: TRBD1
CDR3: CATSDYRGQDGYTF
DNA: TGTGCCACCAGTGATTACAGGGGTCAGGACGGCTACACCTTC

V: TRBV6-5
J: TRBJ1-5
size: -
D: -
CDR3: CASSRTGSEQPQHF
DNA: TGTGCCAGCAGCCGTACAGGATCTGAACAGCCCCAGCATTTT

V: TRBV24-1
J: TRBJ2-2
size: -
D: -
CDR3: CATSDPYWTGELFF
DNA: TGTGCCACCAGTGACCCCTATTGGACCGGGGAGCTGTTTTTT

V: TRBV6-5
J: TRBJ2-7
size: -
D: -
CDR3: CASNDPGHNAYEQYF
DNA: TGTGCCAGCAACGACCCGGGACACAATGCCTACGAGCAGTACTTC

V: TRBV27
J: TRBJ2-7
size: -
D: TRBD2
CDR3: CASSFSRGGYEQYF
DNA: TGTGCCAGCAGTTTCTCGCGGGGGGGCTACGAGCAGTACTTC

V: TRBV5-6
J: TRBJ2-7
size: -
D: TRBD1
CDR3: CASNRGSHEQYF
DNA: TGTGCCAGCAACAGGGGGTCTCACGAGCAGTACTTC

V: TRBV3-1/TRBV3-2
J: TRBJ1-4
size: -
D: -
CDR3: CASSHLPGDEKLFF
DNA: TGTGCCAGCAGCCACCTACCCGGGGATGAAAAACTGTTTTTT

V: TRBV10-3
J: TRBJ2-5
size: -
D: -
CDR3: CAISDRGGEETQYF
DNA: TGTGCCATCAGCGACAGGGGAGGGGAAGAGACCCAGTACTTC

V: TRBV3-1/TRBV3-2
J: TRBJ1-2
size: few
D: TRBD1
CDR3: CASSQFGTAGNYGYTF
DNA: TGTGCCAGCAGCCAATTCGGGACAGCCGGTAACTATGGCTACACCTTC

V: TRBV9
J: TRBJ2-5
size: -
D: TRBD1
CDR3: CASSVEGGQGARQETQYF
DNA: TGTGCCAGCAGCGTAGAAGGCGGCCAGGGGGCGCGACAAGAGACCCAGTACTTC

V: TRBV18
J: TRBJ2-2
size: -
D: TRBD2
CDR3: CASSPPSRGGTGELFF
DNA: TGTGCCAGCTCACCACCCTCCCGGGGGGGCACCGGGGAGCTGTTTTTT

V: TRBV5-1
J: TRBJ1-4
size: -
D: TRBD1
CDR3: CASSRGQAAGKLFF
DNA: TGCGCCAGCAGCAGAGGACAGGCAGCGGGAAAACTGTTTTTT

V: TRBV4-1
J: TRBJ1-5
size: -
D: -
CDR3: CASSQDLPVRLSQPQHF
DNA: TGCGCCAGCAGCCAAGATCTCCCCGTTAGACTGAGTCAGCCCCAGCATTTT

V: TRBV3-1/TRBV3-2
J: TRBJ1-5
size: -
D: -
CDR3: CASSHLEQPQHF
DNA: TGTGCCAGCAGCCATTTAGAACAGCCCCAGCATTTT

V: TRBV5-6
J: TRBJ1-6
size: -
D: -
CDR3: CASREGSYNSPLHF
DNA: TGTGCCAGCAGGGAGGGATCCTATAATTCACCCCTCCACTTT

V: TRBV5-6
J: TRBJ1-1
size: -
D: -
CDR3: CASSLIYLMNTEAFF
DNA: TGTGCCAGCAGCTTAATCTATCTCATGAACACTGAAGCTTTCTTT

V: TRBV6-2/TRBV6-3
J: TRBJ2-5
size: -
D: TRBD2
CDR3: CASSYSRSGGQETQYF
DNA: TGTGCCAGCAGTTACTCGAGGAGCGGGGGGCAAGAGACCCAGTACTTC

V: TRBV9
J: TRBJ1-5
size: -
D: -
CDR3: CASSADGGIGQPQHF
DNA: TGTGCCAGCAGCGCCGACGGCGGGATAGGGCAGCCCCAGCATTTT

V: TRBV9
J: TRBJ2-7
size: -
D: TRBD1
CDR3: CASSARGPEQYF
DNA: TGTGCCAGCAGCGCCAGGGGGCCTGAGCAGTACTTC

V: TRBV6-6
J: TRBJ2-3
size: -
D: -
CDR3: CASSYGAISTDTQYF
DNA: TGTGCCAGCAGTTACGGAGCGATCAGCACAGATACGCAGTATTTT

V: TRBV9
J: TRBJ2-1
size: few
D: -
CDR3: CASSASTSYNEQFF
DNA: TGTGCCAGCAGCGCGTCCACTAGCTACAATGAGCAGTTCTTC